This TCR beta chain was sequenced for a study of T cells in Graves' hyperthyroidism and ophthalmopathy. Amplification targeted TCR beta CDR3 regions from RNA transcripts. Primed by the HTBI set, a first-round RT-PCR was run on the TCR CDR3. TCRdb fed the multiplex PCR reads into MiXCR, producing one record per CDR3 protein. Of about 600,000 distinct CDR3 sequences in the sample, roughly 15% were seen once. V was pared by 6 bases and J by 7 bases, with 13 bases between. This CDR3 region has 13 residues. In germline, CDR1 is DFQATT, CDR2 SNEGSKA (reference sequence). This clonotype was observed many times.

The TCR sequence derives from a woman between 40 and 55 years old with Graves' ophthalmopathy. Sample: blood. The chain uses TRBV20-1 and TRBJ1-6; no firm D call. DNA of the CDR3: TGCAGTGCGAATAAGGGTCCCAATTCACCCCTCCACTTT. Protein sequence: CSANKGPNSPLHF.